The 32 T cell receptor beta chains in this list originate from one sample, sequenced in a study of early T cells in non-severe SARS-CoV-2 infection. MiXCR, run by TCRdb on the 5' RACE reads, gives a single entry per CDR3 protein. The data contain 60,000 to 65,000 distinct CDR3 sequences, around 13% of them singletons. The source material was whole blood. These receptors all come from an adult who was a healthcare worker with PCR-confirmed SARS-CoV-2 infection or an uninfected control (not recorded which).

The rearrangement uses TRBV11-2 and TRBJ2-1; D may match TRBD1 or TRBD2 (6 bases each). CDR3 length: 17 residues. The germline V and J ends were trimmed by 5 bases and 9 bases, with 26 bases remaining between them. Per the germline V gene, CDR1 is SGHAT and CDR2 is FQNNGV. The CDR3 here is CASSLTRGVGEGGEQFF. The DNA of the CDR3 is TGTGCCAGCAGCCTTACGCGGGGCGTAGGCGAGGGGGGTGAGCAGTTCTTC.

This clonotype was counted a few times. J is TRBJ1-3 and V is TRBV11-2, with unresolved D. The CDR3 runs to 14 residues. CDR1 is SGHAT, CDR2 FQNNGV, per germline. Trimming removed 5 bases at V and 4 bases at J, with 12 bases between. CDR3 loop: CASSPELGGNTIYF. The DNA for the CDR3 is TGTGCCAGCAGCCCAGAATTGGGAGGAAACACCATATATTTT.

This clonotype was detected ten times or more. The chain combines TRBV10-1 with TRBJ2-7, with 9 bases fitting TRBD1. The CDR3 consists of 15 residues. The junction had 10 bases not matched to a gene; V was cut back by 5 bases and J by 5 bases. Germline V lookup: CDR1 WNHNN, CDR2 SYGVQD (reference sequence). The CDR3 nucleotides are TGCGCCAGCAGTCCGCCGGGACAGGGAAACCACGAGCAGTACTTC. Translating it yields CASSPPGQGNHEQYF.

The rearrangement joins TRBV18 to TRBJ2-2; TRBD2 might be the D (6 bases). Germline V gives CDR1 KGHSH, CDR2 LQKENI. Trimming removed 3 bases from V and 0 bases from J, with 11 bases in between. The CDR3 runs 16 residues. The CDR3 bases are TGTGCCAGCTCACCCAACCTAGCGACGAACACCGGGGAGCTGTTTTTT. As protein: CASSPNLATNTGELFF.

This rearrangement joins TRBV5-1 to TRBJ2-5; D may be TRBD1 or TRBD2 (5 bases each). V lost 3 bases and J 3 bases, leaving 9 bases between the germline ends. This CDR3 region has 13 residues. CDR1 SGHRS and CDR2 YFSETQ come from the germline V gene. The CDR3 coding sequence is TGCGCCAGCAGCTACGGGGCAGAAGAGACCCAGTACTTC. The encoded protein is CASSYGAEETQYF.

This clonotype was counted at least ten times. V usage is TRBV6-2 or TRBV6-3 and J usage is TRBJ2-4; D remains ambiguous. Deletions cut 6 bases from V and 5 bases from J, with 8 bases between. This CDR3 region has 12 residues. From germline, CDR1 is MNHEY and CDR2 SVGEGT. The CDR3 loop is CASSPPQNIQYF. DNA for the CDR3: TGTGCCAGCAGCCCCCCTCAAAACATTCAGTACTTC.

This clonotype was counted between two and nine times. The chain combines TRBV5-4 with TRBJ1-4; 10 bases align to TRBD1. CDR3 length: 14 amino acids. The germline V gene has CDR1 SGHNT and CDR2 YYREEE (reference sequence). V shed 3 bases and J 6 bases; nucleotides not matched to a gene: 2. The CDR3 loop reads CASSSGTGDEKLFF. Written as DNA, the CDR3 is TGTGCCAGCAGCTCCGGGACAGGGGATGAAAAACTGTTTTTT.

J is TRBJ2-5 and V is TRBV5-1; D perhaps matches TRBD1 (6 bases). Germline values: CDR1 SGHRS, CDR2 YFSETQ. The CDR3 covers 14 residues. V dropped 5 bases and J dropped 5 bases, with 16 bases sitting between them. This chain's CDR3 is CASRPGQLGETQYF. The CDR3 nucleotides are TGCGCCAGCAGGCCCGGACAGTTGGGTGAGACCCAGTACTTC.

This clonotype was seen repeatedly, ten times or more. This chain uses TRBV7-2 with TRBJ1-1, with D unclear. CDR1 is SGHTA, CDR2 FQGNSA, per germline. The V and J ends lost 5 bases and 4 bases respectively, with 17 bases between them. This CDR3 has 15 amino acids. The CDR3: CASSQAPLGFTEAFF. The CDR3 DNA follows: TGTGCCAGCAGCCAAGCCCCCTTAGGTTTCACTGAAGCTTTCTTT. Full variable domain (missing parts from reference TRBV7-2 and TRBJ1-1): GAGVSQSPSNKVTEKGKDVELRCDPISGHTALYWYRQSLGQGLEFLIYFQGNSAPDKSGLPSDRFSAERTGGSVSTLTIQRTQQEDSAVYLCASSQAPLGFTEAFFGQGTRLTVV.

A note on this clonotype: A much larger clone lies a single base off, so this may be a read error. The J gene is TRBJ2-3, the V gene TRBV28, with a weak D call TRBD2 (5 bases). The CDR3 totals 18 residues. Germline CDR1 and CDR2: MDHEN and SYDVKM. V was pared by 4 bases and J by 0 bases, with 20 bases between. The CDR3 loop reads CASSSDLGSRQSTDTQYF. As DNA, the CDR3 is TGTGCCAGCAGTTCAGACTTAGGGAGCAGGCAAAGCACAGATACGCAGTATTTT. Looking up the rest from reference TRBV28 and TRBJ2-3 gives the full variable domain: DVKVTQSSRYLVKRTGEKVFLECVQDMDHENMFWYRQDPGLGLRLIYFSYDVKMKEKGDIPEGYSVSREKKERFSLILESASTNQTSMYLCASSSDLGSRQSTDTQYFGPGTRLTVL.

This clonotype was detected a few times. J is TRBJ2-5 and V is TRBV29-1, with 10 bases fitting TRBD2. This CDR3 has 12 residues. V gave up 5 bases and J gave up 4 bases; unmatched junction bases: 1. Germline-derived CDR1 and CDR2 are SQVTM and ANQGSEA. As DNA, the CDR3 is TGCAGCGTTAGCGGGGGGGCAGAGACCCAGTACTTC. Protein product: CSVSGGAETQYF.

The sample holds many counts of this clonotype. The chain couples TRBV27 to TRBJ2-7; 8 nucleotides line up with TRBD2. The CDR3 extends over 14 amino acids. V was clipped by 6 bases and J by 4 bases; unmatched bases: 8. Per germline, CDR1 MNHEY and CDR2 SMNVEV (reference sequence). CDR3 in DNA: TGTGCCAGCAGCCCGAAAAGCGGGAGTTACGAGCAGTACTTC. This translates into CASSPKSGSYEQYF.

V usage is TRBV7-2 and J usage is TRBJ2-1; D not resolved. CDR3 length equals 16 residues. V dropped 0 bases and J dropped 2 bases, with 11 bases sitting between them. The germline CDR1 and CDR2 sequences are SGHTA and FQGNSA. The CDR3 region is CASSLAFGSAYNEQFF. CDR3 DNA: TGTGCCAGCAGCTTAGCATTTGGCTCGGCCTACAATGAGCAGTTCTTC.

The CDR3 protein is CSARPSGQIHYEQYF. CDR3 sequence (DNA): TGCAGTGCTAGACCCTCTGGACAGATTCACTACGAGCAGTACTTC. The rearrangement uses TRBV20-1 and TRBJ2-7; D perhaps matches TRBD1 (6 bases). The V end lost 2 bases, the J end lost 3 bases, and 17 bases lay between the germline ends. CDR3 length equals 15 residues. Germline CDR1 is DFQATT and CDR2 is SNEGSKA (reference sequence).

The rearrangement joins TRBV7-9 to TRBJ2-4; TRBD1 or TRBD2 may be the D gene (7 bases each). Germline-derived CDR1 and CDR2 are SEHNR and FQNEAQ (reference sequence). Trimming took 5 bases from V and 7 from J, leaving 12 bases between them. The CDR3 runs 13 residues. CDR3 sequence reads: CASSRQGGNIQYF. CDR3 bases: TGTGCCAGCAGCCGACAGGGAGGGAACATTCAGTACTTC.

This clonotype was counted ten times or more. The chain links TRBV10-3 to TRBJ2-1; 10 positions match TRBD1. Losses at the gene ends were 7 bases for V and 2 bases for J; bases not matched to a gene: 5. Per the germline V gene, CDR1 is ENHRY and CDR2 is SYGVKD. The CDR3 runs 15 residues. The CDR3 coding sequence is TGTGCCATCACTAACGACAGGGGGCCCTACAATGAGCAGTTCTTC. Residues: CAITNDRGPYNEQFF.

The sample holds many counts of this clonotype. The J gene is TRBJ2-5, the V gene TRBV29-1, with D perhaps given as TRBD1 or TRBD2 (5 bases each). The V gene's germline CDR1 is SQVTM and CDR2 ANQGSEA. CDR3 length: 10 residues. V was pared by 4 bases and J by 5 bases, with 5 bases between. CDR3 sequence (DNA): TGCAGCGTTGGGGGGGAGACCCAGTACTTC. Amino acids: CSVGGETQYF.

This rearrangement joins TRBV5-1 to TRBJ1-1; 8 bases fit TRBD1. Germline loops: CDR1 SGHRS, CDR2 YFSETQ. There are 13 residues in the CDR3. V was pared by 4 bases and J by 8 bases, with 7 bases of the junction left unmatched. The CDR3 DNA sequence: TGCGCCAGCAGCATAGGACAGGGCCTGGAAGCTTTCTTT. Encoded protein: CASSIGQGLEAFF. The full variable domain, in which reference TRBV5-1 and TRBJ1-1 provide the parts outside the CDR3, is KAGVTQTPRYLIKTRGQQVTLSCSPISGHRSVSWYQQTPGQGLQFLFEYFSETQRNKGNFPGRFSGRQFSNSRSEMNVSTLELGDSALYLCASSIGQGLEAFFGQGTRLTVV.

The chain combines TRBV28 with TRBJ2-4; possibly TRBD1 for D (6 bases). This CDR3 region has 14 residues. Germline loops: CDR1 MDHEN, CDR2 SYDVKM. V lost 6 bases and J 3 bases, leaving 12 bases between the germline ends. In DNA, the CDR3 is TGTGCCAGCAGCCCCCCGGACAGCAAAAACATTCAGTACTTC. Protein: CASSPPDSKNIQYF. Full variable domain (remainder filled in from reference TRBV28 and TRBJ2-4): DVKVTQSSRYLVKRTGEKVFLECVQDMDHENMFWYRQDPGLGLRLIYFSYDVKMKEKGDIPEGYSVSREKKERFSLILESASTNQTSMYLCASSPPDSKNIQYFGAGTRLSVL.

The rearrangement joins TRBV6-1 to TRBJ2-5; 8 nucleotides match TRBD2. CDR3 length: 14 residues. CDR1 and CDR2 (germline): MNHNS, SASEGT. The trim removed 8 bases at V and 5 bases at J, leaving 10 bases unmatched. The CDR3 spells CASLSGDALETQYF. CDR3 DNA sequence: TGTGCCAGCCTTAGCGGGGACGCCCTCGAGACCCAGTACTTC.

In its sample, this clonotype was seen many times. The chain uses TRBV6-2 or TRBV6-3 and TRBJ1-2; TRBD1 is a possible D gene (5 bases). The CDR3 is made up of 16 amino acids. Germline V gives CDR1 MNHEY, CDR2 SVGEGT. V was pared by 0 bases and J by 2 bases, with 13 bases between. The CDR3 bases are TGTGCCAGCAGTTACTCGACAGCGAATGGGAACTATGGCTACACCTTC. Translating it yields CASSYSTANGNYGYTF.

The rearrangement joins TRBV6-1 to TRBJ2-3; D uncertain. Germline V gene sequence: CDR1 MNHNS, CDR2 SASEGT. V lost 8 bases to trimming and J lost 5 bases, with 8 bases between them. This CDR3 is built from 11 residues. The CDR3 protein is CASRLGDTQYF. CDR3 coding DNA: TGTGCCAGCCGCCTTGGAGATACGCAGTATTTT.

The chain links TRBV6-5 to TRBJ1-2, with unresolved D. From germline, CDR1 is MNHEY and CDR2 SVGAGI. V was pared by 4 bases and J by 6 bases, with 9 bases between. CDR3 length: 12 amino acids. The CDR3 region is CASSSGSNGYTF. CDR3 DNA sequence: TGTGCCAGCAGTTCGGGTTCGAATGGCTACACCTTC.

This clonotype has more than one count but fewer than ten. This chain connects TRBV29-1 to TRBJ2-1; the match to TRBD2 covers 8 bases. Germline CDR1 SQVTM, CDR2 ANQGSEA. The CDR3 runs 13 residues. V trimming: 2 bases; J trimming: 9 bases; junction bases outside the gene matches: 6. The CDR3 is CSVETGGAPEQFF. The CDR3, as DNA: TGCAGCGTTGAAACCGGGGGGGCTCCTGAGCAGTTCTTC.

V usage is TRBV7-9 and J usage is TRBJ2-7; D is unclear. Germline V CDR1 and CDR2: SEHNR, FQNEAQ (reference sequence). V lost 5 bases and J lost 2, with 16 bases in between. CDR3 size: 15 residues. Written as DNA, the CDR3 is TGTGCCAGCAGCCCCTATGGAGCGTCGGCCTACGAGCAGTACTTC. Residues: CASSPYGASAYEQYF.

The chain recombines TRBV10-2 with TRBJ2-3; D gene unclear. The V end was cut by 7 bases, the J end by 1 base, with 6 bases between. This CDR3 is built from 12 residues. In germline, CDR1 is WSHSY, CDR2 SAAADI. This CDR3 reads CASIGGTDTQYF. As DNA, the CDR3 is TGCGCCAGCATTGGAGGCACAGATACGCAGTATTTT.

In nucleotides, the CDR3 is TGTGCCACCAGCAGCCCCAGGACAGGGGTATACGAGCAGTACTTC. Translation gives CATSSPRTGVYEQYF. V gene TRBV15 combines with J gene TRBJ2-7, with 9 bases fitting TRBD1. Germline CDR1 LNHNV, CDR2 YYDKDF (reference sequence). The CDR3 is 15 amino acids. Trimming at V came to 3 bases and at J to 4 bases, leaving 7 bases not matched to a gene.

This clonotype was picked up a small number of times. The V and J genes are TRBV29-1 and TRBJ1-2; D uncertain. The V and J ends lost 1 base and 2 bases respectively, with 11 bases between them. Germline lookup yields CDR1 SQVTM and CDR2 ANQGSEA. This CDR3 is built from 14 residues. The DNA for the CDR3 is TGCAGCGTTGAAGGCAGGACCAGAAACTATGGCTACACCTTC. Amino acids: CSVEGRTRNYGYTF. Full variable domain (rest looked up from reference TRBV29-1 and TRBJ1-2): SAVISQKPSRDICQRGTSLTIQCQVDSQVTMMFWYRQQPGQSLTLIATANQGSEATYESGFVIDKFPISRPNLTFSTLTVSNMSPEDSSIYLCSVEGRTRNYGYTFGSGTRLTVV.

Many counts were recorded for this clonotype. CDR3 residues: CASRDRTTRHGYTF. The CDR3 DNA follows: TGTGCCAGCAGAGACAGGACCACAAGACATGGCTACACCTTC. This chain links TRBV6-1 with TRBJ1-2; a weak D match, TRBD1 (6 bases). This CDR3 is 14 amino acids long. Germline lookup yields CDR1 MNHNS and CDR2 SASEGT. V lost 6 bases and J 6 bases, leaving 17 bases between the germline ends.

This clonotype was observed many times. This chain uses TRBV6-4 with TRBJ1-4; D gene unclear. CDR1 MRHNA and CDR2 SNTAGT come from the germline V gene. This CDR3 comprises 14 residues. Trimming left V 3 bases short and J 4 bases short, with 9 bases between. In nucleotides, the CDR3 is TGTGCCAGCAGTGATTCCCTTTTTAATGAAAAACTGTTTTTT. Translation gives CASSDSLFNEKLFF.

This clonotype was recorded a few times. The V call is TRBV14, the J call TRBJ1-2; 7 nucleotides line up with TRBD1. The CDR3 covers 15 residues. Trimming removed 1 base from V and 4 bases from J; junction bases left unmatched: 6. Germline CDR1 is SGHDN and CDR2 is FVKESK. The CDR3 coding sequence is TGTGCCAGCAGCCAAGGACAGGGAAGACGCTATGGCTACACCTTC. Translating it yields CASSQGQGRRYGYTF.

This clonotype was counted a few times. This chain uses TRBV11-2 with TRBJ2-2; maybe TRBD2 (5 bases). The V end was cut by 2 bases, the J end by 4 bases, with 14 bases between. Looked up from germline, CDR1 is SGHAT and CDR2 is FQNNGV. The CDR3 extends over 16 amino acids. The CDR3 reads CASSLLEALTTGELFF. CDR3 in DNA: TGTGCCAGCAGCTTATTGGAGGCTCTAACCACCGGGGAGCTGTTTTTT.